Each of the 29 T cell receptor beta chains below was sequenced from the same sample in a study of blood T cell repertoires in COVID-19. TCRdb's table, derived via immunoSEQ multiplex PCR, lists solely in-frame clones and lacks some. The sample shows tens of thousands of clones, approximately 80% of them seen only once. Sequencing was performed on peripheral blood. These receptors originate from a woman older than 75 with active or convalescent COVID-19.

The CDR3 sequence: CASSLDQGRVQYF. For the CDR3, the DNA is TGTGCCAGCAGCTTAGATCAGGGAAGGGTGCAGTATTTT. The rearrangement uses TRBV11-3 and TRBJ2-3; possibly TRBD1 for D (5 bases). CDR1 is SGHNT and CDR2 is YENEEA in the germline V gene. V dropped 0 bases and J dropped 11 bases, with 12 bases sitting between them. The CDR3 length is 13 residues.

J is TRBJ2-1 and V is TRBV11-3, with TRBD2 matching 8 bases. Germline V CDR1 and CDR2: SGHNT, YENEEA. J lost 4 bases, V lost 4 bases, and 6 bases had no gene match. The CDR3 loop spans 15 amino acids. For the CDR3, the DNA is TGTGCCAGCAGCTCCCCGGGGGGGGGATACAATGAGCAGTTCTTC. Protein: CASSSPGGGYNEQFF.

In this sample, this clone turned up a few times. The chain is built from TRBV6-8 and TRBJ1-4; 9 bases are shared with TRBD1. Germline V gives CDR1 MNHGY, CDR2 SAAAGT. The CDR3 has 18 amino acids. The V segment lost 2 bases and the J segment 0 bases; nucleotides outside the gene matches: 7. CDR3 DNA sequence: TGTGCCAGCAGTTACCCCTCGGACAGGGGAACAACTAATGAAAAACTGTTTTTT. This codes for CASSYPSDRGTTNEKLFF.

The chain links TRBV4-1 to TRBJ1-4, with D possibly matching TRBD1 (6 bases). Germline assignment: CDR1 MGHRA and CDR2 YSYEKL. The CDR3 sequence is 15 residues long. Deletions cut 3 bases from V and 10 bases from J, with 18 bases between. CDR3 loop: CASSHYGGADGKLFF. CDR3 in DNA: TGCGCCAGCAGCCACTATGGGGGCGCAGACGGAAAACTGTTTTTT.

This clone was detected only a few times. The chain combines TRBV10-3 with TRBJ1-5; maybe TRBD1 (6 bases). This CDR3 spans 13 amino acids. Germline-derived CDR1 and CDR2 are ENHRY and SYGVKD. Trimming left V 10 bases short and J 3 bases short, with 13 bases between. CDR3 coding DNA: TGTGCCACCCACCGGGACATCAATCAGCCCCAGCATTTT. Its translation: CATHRDINQPQHF.

V and J are TRBV11-2 and TRBJ2-3; 8 bases line up with TRBD2. This CDR3 is built from 15 residues. The junction had 2 bases not matched to a gene; V was cut back by 3 bases and J by 0 bases. CDR1 and CDR2 from the germline V gene are SGHAT and FQNNGV. Written as DNA, the CDR3 is TGTGCCAGCAGCTTCAGCGGGGGCAGCACAGATACGCAGTATTTT. Protein product: CASSFSGGSTDTQYF.

This clone appeared a single time. The J gene is TRBJ1-5, the V gene TRBV4-2, with D perhaps TRBD1 (5 bases). With 0 bases removed from V and 7 bases from J, the gap between germline ends came to 22 bases. Germline CDR1 LGHNA, CDR2 YNFKEQ. The CDR3 spans 18 residues. CDR3 in amino acids: CASSQDISGGGATQPQHF. The DNA of the CDR3 is TGTGCCAGCAGCCAAGATATTTCCGGCGGCGGGGCGACACAGCCCCAGCATTTT.

The table lists this clone with a count of one. The CDR3 nucleotides are TGCACCAGCAGCGCCAGGGGGCGCGGCACTGAAGCTTTCTTT. Its protein product is CTSSARGRGTEAFF. J is TRBJ1-1 and V is TRBV1; TRBD1 is the table's D call, not checked against the DNA. TRBV1 is an annotated pseudogene. There are 14 residues in the CDR3.

This clone came up a few times. V gene TRBV5-1 combines with J gene TRBJ2-1; 11 positions match TRBD2. The J segment lost 7 bases and the V segment lost 4 bases, leaving 4 bases of the junction unmatched. CDR3 length equals 14 residues. The germline V gene encodes CDR1 SGHRS and CDR2 YFSETQ. The CDR3 here is CASSRGTSGNEQFF. The CDR3 bases are TGCGCCAGCAGCCGTGGGACTAGCGGTAATGAGCAGTTCTTC.

The chain joins TRBV10-3 to TRBJ2-7; 8 bases fit TRBD1. The ends lost 6 bases at V and 1 base at J; junction bases unmatched: 11. This CDR3 has 16 residues. Germline lookup yields CDR1 ENHRY and CDR2 SYGVKD. CDR3 DNA: TGTGCCATCAGCCGCCAGGGGGCGACCGGGTCCTACGAGCAGTACTTC. Translated, it gives CAISRQGATGSYEQYF.

This clone was seen only once. CDR3 in DNA: TGTGCCAGCAGCCGCCCCGAGGGACAGGGGGCTAGAGAGCAGTACTTC. Translation gives CASSRPEGQGAREQYF. V and J are TRBV11-2 and TRBJ2-7; 12 bases map to TRBD1. Trimming took 5 bases from V and 7 from J; bases not matched to a gene: 12. The CDR3 length is 16 residues. Germline CDR1 reads SGHAT; CDR2 reads FQNNGV.

The chain has TRBV5-5 and TRBJ1-5; D is possibly TRBD1 (6 bases). The V gene's germline CDR1 is SGHKS and CDR2 YYEKEE (reference sequence). V lost 2 bases and J lost 6, with 12 bases in between. This CDR3 is built from 14 residues. CDR3 sequence (DNA): TGTGCCAGCAGCTTAAAGGGGGTAGGTCAGCCCCAGCATTTT. Residues: CASSLKGVGQPQHF. Combining the CDR3 with reference TRBV5-5 and TRBJ1-5 gives the whole variable domain DAGVTQSPTHLIKTRGQQVTLRCSPISGHKSVSWYQQVLGQGPQFIFQYYEKEERGRGNFPDRFSARQFPNYSSELNVNALLLGDSALYLCASSLKGVGQPQHFGDGTRLSIL.

The chain uses TRBV7-9 and TRBJ2-3; a possible D gene is TRBD2 (6 bases). Per germline, CDR1 SEHNR and CDR2 FQNEAQ (reference sequence). The CDR3 loop spans 18 amino acids. Trimming shortened V by 5 bases and J by 2 bases, and 23 bases separated the two germline ends. The CDR3 bases are TGTGCCAGCAGCCCCCTTACGGGACTCCGCGGGGTCACAGATACGCAGTATTTT. Translating gives CASSPLTGLRGVTDTQYF.

V and J are TRBV5-4 and TRBJ2-5, with D possibly TRBD2 on 7 matching bases. Germline CDR1 reads SGHNT; CDR2 reads YYREEE (reference sequence). The CDR3 loop spans 16 amino acids. V lost 0 bases to trimming and J lost 1 base, with 13 bases between them. CDR3 protein: CASSLGVGGRQETQYF. In DNA form, the CDR3 reads TGTGCCAGCAGCTTGGGGGTCGGGGGGCGCCAAGAGACCCAGTACTTC.

The chain has TRBV5-1 and TRBJ2-2; 8 nucleotides line up with TRBD1. The V and J ends lost 2 bases and 0 bases, in that order; junction bases with no gene match: 3. From germline, CDR1 is SGHRS and CDR2 YFSETQ. CDR3 length: 16 amino acids. CDR3 residues: CASSLSGGTNTGELFF. CDR3 in DNA: TGCGCCAGCAGCTTATCAGGGGGCACGAACACCGGGGAGCTGTTTTTT. The complete variable domain, with remaining parts taken from reference TRBV5-1 and TRBJ2-2, reads KAGVTQTPRYLIKTRGQQVTLSCSPISGHRSVSWYQQTPGQGLQFLFEYFSETQRNKGNFPGRFSGRQFSNSRSEMNVSTLELGDSALYLCASSLSGGTNTGELFFGEGSRLTVL.

This chain links TRBV5-1 with TRBJ2-1; D remains unclear. The germline gives CDR1 SGHRS, CDR2 YFSETQ. This CDR3 is built from 15 residues. V was pared by 0 bases and J by 4 bases, with 11 bases between. The CDR3 spells CASSLARYRYNEQFF. The CDR3 region has the DNA TGCGCCAGCAGCTTGGCCCGTTACCGGTACAATGAGCAGTTCTTC.

The rearrangement uses TRBV30 and TRBJ2-5, with D possibly TRBD1 on 5 matching bases. V shed 1 base and J shed 4 bases, with 16 bases lying between them. The CDR3 contains 15 residues. CDR1 GTSNPN and CDR2 SVGIG come from the germline V gene (reference sequence). CDR3 residues: CAWSAARGVGETQYF. For the CDR3, the DNA is TGTGCCTGGAGTGCTGCTAGGGGCGTAGGAGAGACCCAGTACTTC.

CDR3 protein: CASSTGGAGYGYTF. The CDR3 DNA follows: TGTGCCAGTAGCACAGGGGGCGCGGGCTATGGCTACACCTTC. The chain employs TRBV19 and TRBJ1-2; 9 positions match TRBD1. Germline values: CDR1 LNHDA, CDR2 SQIVND (reference sequence). The CDR3 contains 14 residues. J lost 4 bases, V lost 6 bases, and 6 bases had no gene match.

This chain joins TRBV19 and TRBJ1-1, with 9 bases identical to TRBD1. In germline, CDR1 is LNHDA, CDR2 SQIVND (reference sequence). The CDR3 loop spans 15 amino acids. Germline trimming cut 4 bases from V and 2 bases from J; bases unmatched to any gene: 5. CDR3 nucleotide sequence: TGTGCCAGTAGTACCGGGACAGGGTTTAACACTGAAGCTTTCTTT. Translation gives CASSTGTGFNTEAFF.

The chain carries TRBV5-1 and TRBJ1-2, with D tentatively TRBD1 (6 bases). This CDR3 has 13 amino acids. The germline gives CDR1 SGHRS, CDR2 YFSETQ. Trimming cost V 7 bases and J 6 bases, with 16 bases left between them. DNA for the CDR3: TGCGCCAGCGGTTATTCAGGGGACGATGGCTACACCTTC. Encoded protein: CASGYSGDDGYTF.

A note on this clone: This may be a read error, as it is one base from a much larger clone. J is TRBJ1-2 and V is TRBV3-1 (or the pseudogene TRBV3-2); 7 bases are shared with TRBD1. Trimming took 4 bases from V and 4 from J; bases not matched to a gene: 3. CDR3 length: 13 residues. Germline V gene data show CDR1 as LGHDT and CDR2 as YNNKEL (reference sequence). Written as DNA, the CDR3 is TGTGCCAGCAGCCCGGGACAGAGCTATGGCTACACCTTC. Protein: CASSPGQSYGYTF.

The table lists this clone with many counts. The rearrangement links TRBV4-1 to TRBJ2-5; TRBD2 matches at 13 bases. The germline CDR1 and CDR2 sequences are MGHRA and YSYEKL. This CDR3 comprises 17 residues. Trimming took 6 bases from V and 3 from J; bases not matched to a gene: 10. CDR3: CASRRTSGGSLKETQYF. CDR3 nucleotide sequence: TGCGCCAGCAGACGGACTAGCGGGGGATCCTTAAAAGAGACCCAGTACTTC.

The rearrangement links TRBV6-6 to TRBJ2-5; D not resolved. Looked up from germline, CDR1 is MNHNY and CDR2 is SVGAGI (reference sequence). The CDR3 has 13 amino acids. V was clipped by 2 bases and J by 5 bases, with 9 bases between them. The CDR3 here is CASSYDSRETQYF. In nucleotides, the CDR3 is TGTGCCAGCAGTTACGACTCGCGGGAGACCCAGTACTTC.

V is TRBV7-6 and J is TRBJ1-2, with D tentatively TRBD1 (6 bases). The length of the CDR3 is 15 residues. Trimming shortened V by 5 bases and J by 4 bases, and 17 bases separated the two germline ends. The V gene's germline CDR1 is SGHVS and CDR2 FNYEAQ. CDR3 coding DNA: TGTGCCAGCAGCCCACAGGGAGCTTTAGGCTATGGCTACACCTTC. It specifies CASSPQGALGYGYTF.

The genes are TRBV5-1 and TRBJ1-2; D may be TRBD1 (6 bases). This CDR3 is built from 14 residues. CDR1 is SGHRS, CDR2 YFSETQ, per germline. Trimming stripped 1 base from V and 6 bases from J, with 13 bases between. The CDR3, as DNA: TGCGCCAGCAGCTTGAACGGTCCAGGGGATGGCTACACCTTC. Residues: CASSLNGPGDGYTF.

This clone has only a few counts. The chain employs TRBV7-3 and TRBJ1-1; D call uncertain. V dropped 2 bases and J dropped 3 bases, with 7 bases sitting between them. Looked up from germline, CDR1 is SGHTA and CDR2 is FQGTGA. This CDR3 spans 13 amino acids. The CDR3 here is CASSLFADTEAFF. CDR3 bases: TGTGCCAGCAGCTTATTTGCGGACACTGAAGCTTTCTTT.

The chain carries TRBV11-3 and TRBJ2-5, with D unclear. This CDR3 contains 14 residues. V was trimmed by 5 bases and J by 9 bases, leaving 19 bases between them. The V gene's germline CDR1 is SGHNT and CDR2 YENEEA. CDR3 sequence (DNA): TGTGCCAGCAGCCCCTCCGCGAGTCTCGGGTCCCAGTACTTC. Translation gives CASSPSASLGSQYF.

The chain couples TRBV5-1 to TRBJ1-6; 12 bases are shared with TRBD1. CDR3 size: 15 residues. The V gene end was trimmed by 3 bases and the J gene end by 11 bases; junction bases not matched to a gene: 6. Germline CDR1 reads SGHRS; CDR2 reads YFSETQ. CDR3 sequence reads: CASSSGQGAFPPLHF. CDR3 DNA sequence: TGCGCCAGCAGCTCGGGACAGGGGGCTTTTCCACCCCTCCACTTT.

This chain links TRBV12-2 with TRBJ1-3; the D segment call TRBD1 is taken from the table without a DNA check. TRBV12-2 is described as a pseudogene. This CDR3 region has 18 residues. The chain's CDR3 is CASRWPQGALITGNTIYF. In DNA form, the CDR3 reads TGTGCAAGTCGTTGGCCCCAGGGGGCATTAATAACTGGAAACACCATATATTTT.